A selection of T cell receptor beta chains follows, all from one sample in a study of blood T cell repertoires in COVID-19. Here immunoSEQ multiplex PCR was the method, and the copy in TCRdb shows in-frame clones only, minus some. Of about 390,000 clones in the sample, around 87% are singletons; the top ten hold about 2.3%. Sequenced material: peripheral blood. These TCRs come from a woman aged 55-70 years with COVID-19, enrolled during active disease. CDR3s include the opening cysteine and the closing phenylalanine or tryptophan. A D gene is named only where the DNA matches it firmly. Size is stated for part of the rows, as once, few or many counts, or as a class when the clone is expanded.

v_call	j_call	d_call	clone_size	cdr3_aa	cdr3_nt
TRBV5-1	TRBJ1-3	TRBD1	.	CASSISSGTGDGNTIYF	TGCGCCAGCAGCATTAGTTCCGGGACAGGGGATGGAAACACCATATATTTT
TRBV7-8	TRBJ2-7	.	.	CASSLLGGPYEQYF	TGTGCCAGCAGCTTACTCGGGGGGCCATACGAGCAGTACTTC
TRBV6-5	TRBJ2-5	.	.	CASSPRTEETQYF	TGTGCCAGCAGTCCTCGGACAGAAGAGACCCAGTACTTC
TRBV10-3	TRBJ1-1	.	.	CAISEFYTEAFF	TGTGCCATCAGTGAGTTCTACACTGAAGCTTTCTTT
TRBV4-1	TRBJ2-7	.	.	CASSQTGVSYEQYF	TGCGCCAGCAGCCAAACCGGGGTCTCCTACGAGCAGTACTTC
TRBV4-2	TRBJ2-1	TRBD2	.	CASSQSSGGADEQFF	TGTGCCAGCAGCCAGAGTAGCGGGGGGGCCGATGAGCAGTTCTTC
TRBV6-2/TRBV6-3	TRBJ2-7	TRBD1	.	CASSPYSGTGSREQYF	TGTGCCAGCAGTCCCTATTCCGGGACAGGGAGTCGGGAGCAGTACTTC
TRBV7-2	TRBJ2-1	TRBD2	.	CASSLAAGEYNEQFF	TGTGCCAGCAGCTTAGCGGCGGGGGAGTACAATGAGCAGTTCTTC
TRBV6-6	TRBJ1-2	TRBD1	.	CASSYGGTVYGYTF	TGTGCCAGCAGTTACGGCGGGACAGTCTATGGCTACACCTTC
TRBV5-4	TRBJ1-2	.	.	CASRDSNGYTF	TGTGCCAGCAGGGACAGCAATGGCTACACCTTC
TRBV27	TRBJ1-6	.	.	CASSLQGPASPLHF	TGTGCCAGCAGTTTACAGGGGCCTGCCTCACCCCTCCACTTT
TRBV5-8	TRBJ2-4	.	.	CASSQIQYF	TGTGCCAGCAGCCAGATTCAGTACTTC
TRBV27	TRBJ2-7	.	few	CASSRQESSYEQYF	TGTGCCAGCAGTAGACAGGAGAGCTCCTACGAGCAGTACTTC
TRBV2	TRBJ2-7	.	.	CASNRERGRDYEQYF	TGTGCCAGCAACCGAGAAAGGGGCAGAGACTACGAGCAGTACTTC
TRBV5-5	TRBJ2-3	.	.	CASSLLTGLDTQYF	TGTGCCAGCAGCTTATTAACAGGGTTGGATACGCAGTATTTT
TRBV29-1	TRBJ1-2	.	.	CSVETPDRNYGYTF	TGCAGCGTTGAAACCCCAGACAGAAACTATGGCTACACCTTC
TRBV5-4	TRBJ2-3	TRBD1	.	CASSSNKGQGVTDTQYF	TGTGCCAGCAGCTCTAATAAGGGACAGGGGGTCACAGATACGCAGTATTTT
TRBV6-5	TRBJ2-5	.	.	CASSWDFETQYF	TGTGCCAGCAGTTGGGACTTTGAGACCCAGTACTTC
TRBV28	TRBJ1-1	TRBD1	.	CASSLGQGTEAFF	TGTGCCAGCAGCCTGGGACAGGGGACTGAAGCTTTCTTT
TRBV30	TRBJ1-1	TRBD1	.	CAWSVPGTGRTEAFF	TGTGCCTGGAGTGTACCCGGGACAGGGCGCACTGAAGCTTTCTTT
TRBV7-6	TRBJ2-5	.	.	CASTTDVMGTQYF	TGTGCCAGCACGACAGACGTTATGGGGACCCAGTACTTC
TRBV19	TRBJ2-1	TRBD2	once	CASSSASGGAGYNEQFF	TGTGCCAGTAGTTCCGCCAGCGGGGGGGCCGGCTACAATGAGCAGTTCTTC
TRBV7-7	TRBJ2-2	.	.	CASSLGDTGTGELFF	TGTGCCAGCAGCTTAGGGGACACGGGGACCGGGGAGCTGTTTTTT
TRBV25-1	TRBJ1-2	TRBD1	.	CASRPDRGGYGYTF	TGTGCCAGCAGGCCGGACAGGGGGGGCTATGGCTACACCTTC
TRBV5-6	TRBJ1-5	.	.	CASSPYGQGHQPQHF	TGTGCCAGCAGCCCGTATGGGCAGGGCCATCAGCCCCAGCATTTT
TRBV7-8	TRBJ1-1	.	few	CASSSWTLGAFF	TGTGCCAGCAGCTCATGGACTTTAGGAGCTTTCTTT
TRBV19	TRBJ2-1	.	.	CASSSHRTVSYNEQFF	TGTGCCAGTAGTAGCCACCGGACTGTCTCCTACAATGAGCAGTTCTTC
TRBV27	TRBJ1-1	.	few	CASSSITPGDPLHEAFF	TGTGCCAGCAGTTCTATAACCCCGGGAGACCCCCTCCACGAAGCTTTCTTT
TRBV12-3/TRBV12-4	TRBJ1-3	.	.	CASKGFTGNTIYF	TGTGCCAGCAAGGGGTTTACTGGAAACACCATATATTTT
TRBV5-6	TRBJ2-3	.	.	CASSLGGDTQYF	TGTGCCAGCAGCCTCGGGGGAGATACGCAGTATTTT
TRBV6-4	TRBJ1-6	.	.	CASSDFGGDNSPLHF	TGTGCCAGCAGTGACTTTGGGGGGGACAATTCACCCCTCCACTTT
TRBV7-2	TRBJ2-7	.	.	CASSNSQGLSYEQYF	TGTGCCAGCAGCAACAGCCAGGGGCTATCCTACGAGCAGTACTTC
TRBV29-1	TRBJ2-3	.	once	CSVVHLAANTDTQYF	TGCAGCGTTGTACATTTAGCGGCTAACACAGATACGCAGTATTTT
TRBV7-9	TRBJ2-3	.	.	CASSSQTRGTDTQYF	TGTGCCAGCAGCTCACAGACACGAGGCACAGATACGCAGTATTTT
TRBV28	TRBJ1-1	.	.	CASSFAVGGLGAEAFF	TGTGCCAGCAGTTTTGCCGTGGGCGGCTTAGGGGCTGAAGCTTTCTTT
TRBV7-3	TRBJ2-5	TRBD2	.	CASRATAGAPETQYF	TGTGCCAGCCGCGCTACAGCGGGGGCGCCGGAGACCCAGTACTTC
TRBV13	TRBJ2-3	.	.	CASSSFQGRTDTQYF	TGTGCCAGCAGTTCCTTTCAGGGCCGCACAGATACGCAGTATTTT
TRBV19	TRBJ2-2	TRBD1	.	CASSNPTGYETGELFF	TGTGCCAGTAGTAACCCGACAGGGTATGAAACCGGGGAGCTGTTTTTT
TRBV6-5	TRBJ1-5	TRBD1	.	CASRSTGGSNQPQHF	TGTGCCAGCAGGTCGACAGGGGGAAGCAATCAGCCCCAGCATTTT
TRBV5-1	TRBJ2-5	TRBD2	.	CASSLPSGQETQYF	TGCGCCAGCAGCTTACCTAGCGGCCAAGAGACCCAGTACTTC
TRBV7-9	TRBJ1-6	TRBD1	once	CASSLRDRPNSPLHF	TGTGCCAGCAGCTTAAGGGACAGGCCTAATTCACCCCTCCACTTT
TRBV30	TRBJ1-5	.	.	CAWSVRQAYQPQHF	TGTGCCTGGAGTGTCCGTCAGGCGTATCAGCCCCAGCATTTT
TRBV5-6	TRBJ2-1	.	once	CASSLAGNEQFF	TGTGCCAGCAGCTTGGCGGGGAATGAGCAGTTCTTC
TRBV29-1	TRBJ2-2	.	.	CSAERGTGELFF	TGCAGCGCCGAAAGGGGGACCGGGGAGCTGTTTTTT
TRBV5-1	TRBJ1-1	.	.	CASSLDFPGQNTEAFF	TGCGCCAGCAGCTTAGATTTTCCGGGACAGAACACTGAAGCTTTCTTT
TRBV19	TRBJ2-7	TRBD1	.	CASRGQYYEQYF	TGTGCCAGCCGGGGACAGTACTACGAGCAGTACTTC
TRBV6-5	TRBJ1-5	.	once	CASIRAGNQPQHF	TGTGCCAGCATCAGGGCGGGCAATCAGCCCCAGCATTTT
TRBV5-1	TRBJ2-2	.	.	CASSLGHRNTGELFF	TGCGCCAGCAGCTTGGGACACCGAAACACCGGGGAGCTGTTTTTT
TRBV5-1	TRBJ1-1	.	.	CASSRGDLNTEAFF	TGCGCCAGCAGCCGAGGAGACCTGAACACTGAAGCTTTCTTT
TRBV5-1	TRBJ2-7	.	.	CATRELLGEQYF	TGCGCCACCCGGGAACTACTGGGCGAGCAGTACTTC
TRBV29-1	TRBJ2-5	TRBD1	.	CSVEEDRGLRWSETQYF	TGCAGCGTTGAAGAGGACAGGGGGCTCCGTTGGTCGGAGACCCAGTACTTC
TRBV5-6	TRBJ1-6	.	once	CASSLKRSSYNSPLHF	TGTGCCAGCAGCTTGAAGAGGAGCTCCTATAATTCACCCCTCCACTTT
TRBV5-1	TRBJ1-2	.	.	CASSFPGMEGYTF	TGCGCCAGCAGTTTTCCAGGGATGGAAGGCTACACCTTC
TRBV28	TRBJ2-1	.	.	CASSPLSGEQFF	TGTGCCAGCAGTCCACTCTCAGGGGAGCAGTTCTTC
TRBV19	TRBJ1-2	.	.	CASTQQYYGYTF	TGTGCCAGTACACAACAGTACTATGGCTACACCTTC